The present entry profiles one TCR beta chain with its context. Germline lookup yields CDR1 SGHTA and CDR2 FQGNSA. The CDR3 spans 15 residues. V was pared by 3 bases and J by 9 bases, with 7 bases of the junction left unmatched. The sample belongs to a study of blood T cell repertoires in COVID-19. The wider study: The United States, Italy and Spain supplied acute and convalescent COVID-19 samples. Nucleic acid was either cDNA or gDNA, and it came from T cells, B-cell-depleted T cells, or PBMCs.

Original processing methods: Nucleated cell number was recorded as an estimate derived from reference gene primer amplification. The table came from immunoSEQ multiplex PCR; TCRdb's copy has only in-frame clones and leaves some out. For V, J and clone size, that table is used; D and trimming come from the DNA. Seen here are roughly 200,000 clones, 86% observed once, and the top ten hold 4.5% to 7.5%. The rearrangement joins TRBV7-2 to TRBJ2-1; 11 nucleotides align to TRBD2. This TCR was recovered from an older man with acute or convalescent COVID-19. Sequenced: peripheral blood. CDR3 sequence: CASSFALAGVGEQFF. The CDR3 DNA sequence: TGTGCCAGCAGCTTCGCACTAGCGGGAGTCGGTGAGCAGTTCTTC.